These 24 T cell receptor beta chains originate from one sample sequenced in a study of blood T cell repertoires in COVID-19 (dated by TCRdb to between 2020 and 2021). Receptors were amplified or captured by the immunoSEQ multiplex PCR assay. This immuneACCESS table, as held by TCRdb, lists in-frame sequences with V and J called but not all clones. Of the missing ones, under half trace to an unresolved V gene in checked studies; the others have no known cause. Counted in this sample were about 260,000 clones; approximately 91% of them appeared once. Of the sample, about 11% falls within the top ten clones. The sequencing sample was made of peripheral blood. All receptors derive from a woman aged 25 to 39 with COVID-19, enrolled during active disease.

CDR3 DNA sequence: TGTGCCAGCAGCTTGGGGGGGCTCTACAATGAGCAGTTCTTC. Translation: CASSLGGLYNEQFF. The chain links TRBV5-5 to TRBJ2-1; perhaps TRBD1 as D (6 bases). Germline assignment: CDR1 SGHKS and CDR2 YYEKEE (reference sequence). The CDR3 is 14 amino acids. Trimming cost V 0 bases and J 3 bases, with 7 bases left between them. The full variable domain, its missing parts supplied by reference TRBV5-5 and TRBJ2-1, is DAGVTQSPTHLIKTRGQQVTLRCSPISGHKSVSWYQQVLGQGPQFIFQYYEKEERGRGNFPDRFSARQFPNYSSELNVNALLLGDSALYLCASSLGGLYNEQFFGPGTRLTVL.

V is TRBV10-3 and J is TRBJ2-5, with 9 nucleotides matching TRBD2. Germline CDR1 is ENHRY and CDR2 is SYGVKD. J gave up 5 bases and V 5 bases, and 6 bases lay outside the gene matches. The CDR3 extends over 14 amino acids. CDR3 sequence reads: CAISLAGVAETQYF. The CDR3 coding sequence is TGTGCCATCAGTTTAGCGGGAGTTGCGGAGACCCAGTACTTC.

The rearrangement links TRBV2 to TRBJ2-7; D may be TRBD1 (8 bases). Germline V gene sequence: CDR1 SNHLY, CDR2 FYNNEI. V was clipped by 6 bases and J by 6 bases, with 12 bases between them. The CDR3 is 12 residues long. The CDR3 coding sequence is TGTGCCAGCAGACAGGGGGGGATCGAGCAGTACTTC. Its translation is CASRQGGIEQYF.

This chain joins TRBV2 and TRBJ2-7, with 12 bases fitting TRBD1. The germline V gene encodes CDR1 SNHLY and CDR2 FYNNEI. V trimming: 5 bases; J trimming: 4 bases; junction bases outside the gene matches: 6. This CDR3 has 15 amino acids. CDR3 amino acids: CASSFEGQGAYEQYF. CDR3 coding DNA: TGTGCCAGCAGTTTTGAGGGACAGGGGGCTTACGAGCAGTACTTC.

V and J are TRBV28 and TRBJ1-2; tentative D call: TRBD1 (6 bases). The germline V gene encodes CDR1 MDHEN and CDR2 SYDVKM. V was clipped by 8 bases and J by 6 bases, with 19 bases between them. The CDR3 consists of 14 residues. This CDR3 reads CASQDSSILDGYTF. CDR3 in DNA: TGTGCCAGCCAGGACAGCTCCATCCTAGATGGCTACACCTTC.

The rearrangement links TRBV2 to TRBJ2-1; 7 nucleotides match TRBD1. J was trimmed by 4 bases and V by 2 bases; bases with no gene match: 5. CDR1 is SNHLY and CDR2 is FYNNEI in the germline V gene. This CDR3 comprises 15 residues. The CDR3 loop is CASSERDRAYNEQFF. CDR3 sequence (DNA): TGTGCCAGCAGTGAAAGGGACAGAGCTTACAATGAGCAGTTCTTC. The variable domain in full, completed from reference TRBV2 and TRBJ2-1, reads EPEVTQTPSHQVTQMGQEVILRCVPISNHLYFYWYRQILGQKVEFLVSFYNNEISEKSEIFDDQFSVERPDGSNFTLKIRSTKLEDSAMYFCASSERDRAYNEQFFGPGTRLTVL.

The chain is built from TRBV29-1 and TRBJ2-7; 7 bases map to TRBD1. The CDR3 runs 13 residues. Germline V lookup: CDR1 SQVTM, CDR2 ANQGSEA. The junction had 4 bases not matched to a gene; V was cut back by 2 bases and J by 3 bases. In nucleotides, the CDR3 is TGCAGCGTTGAAACAACAGGGGTCTACGAGCAGTACTTC. Translated: CSVETTGVYEQYF.

This clone has a single count. The chain couples TRBV5-1 to TRBJ2-2; TRBD1 might be the D (6 bases). V gave up 0 bases and J gave up 1 base, with 10 bases separating them. This CDR3 region has 16 residues. Germline-derived CDR1 and CDR2 are SGHRS and YFSETQ. The CDR3 DNA reads as TGCGCCAGCAGCTTGGTATCACAGGGGAACACCGGGGAGCTGTTTTTT. It yields the protein CASSLVSQGNTGELFF. The full variable domain, completed using reference TRBV5-1 and TRBJ2-2, is KAGVTQTPRYLIKTRGQQVTLSCSPISGHRSVSWYQQTPGQGLQFLFEYFSETQRNKGNFPGRFSGRQFSNSRSEMNVSTLELGDSALYLCASSLVSQGNTGELFFGEGSRLTVL.

This chain links TRBV6-6 with TRBJ1-6, with a possible D match to TRBD1 (5 bases). With 2 bases removed from V and 6 bases from J, the gap between germline ends came to 8 bases. CDR3 length equals 14 residues. The germline gives CDR1 MNHNY, CDR2 SVGAGI (reference sequence). The CDR3 DNA follows: TGTGCCAGCAGTTACAGGGGCGGTAATTCACCCCTCCACTTT. As protein: CASSYRGGNSPLHF.

The chain recombines TRBV11-3 with TRBJ2-2; D remains ambiguous. Trimming shortened V by 0 bases and J by 9 bases, and 5 bases separated the two germline ends. This CDR3 has 12 residues. In germline, CDR1 is SGHNT, CDR2 YENEEA. The CDR3: CASSLEGRELFF. The CDR3 bases are TGTGCCAGCAGCTTAGAGGGCCGGGAGCTGTTTTTT.

The chain carries TRBV2 and TRBJ2-6, with TRBD2 identical over 12 bases. Trimming cost V 5 bases and J 1 base; bases outside gene matches: 15. Germline values: CDR1 SNHLY, CDR2 FYNNEI. There are 21 residues in the CDR3. The CDR3 coding sequence is TGTGCCAGCAGTTTTCCTGGACAGTTCGGGACTAGCGGGTCTGGGGCCAACGTCCTGACTTTC. Translated, it gives CASSFPGQFGTSGSGANVLTF.

V is TRBV28 and J is TRBJ2-3; perhaps TRBD2 as D (6 bases). The CDR3 runs to 16 residues. V was shortened by 2 bases and J by 3 bases, with 15 bases between the two germline ends. The germline CDR1 and CDR2 sequences are MDHEN and SYDVKM. The CDR3 spells CASSLTRGLGTDTQYF. Here the CDR3 DNA reads TGTGCCAGCAGTTTAACGCGGGGACTGGGAACAGATACGCAGTATTTT.

This chain links TRBV5-1 with TRBJ2-3; TRBD1 matches at 8 bases. Germline trimming cut 0 bases from V and 5 bases from J; bases unmatched to any gene: 5. The CDR3 is made up of 15 amino acids. Looked up from germline, CDR1 is SGHRS and CDR2 is YFSETQ. CDR3 in DNA: TGCGCCAGCAGCTTGGCCCAGGGGGCGAGAGATACGCAGTATTTT. Its translation: CASSLAQGARDTQYF.

The CDR3 coding sequence is TGTGCCAGCAGCCTCAGATTAGCGGTTAATATAGATACGCAGTATTTT. Encoded protein: CASSLRLAVNIDTQYF. This rearrangement joins TRBV11-2 to TRBJ2-3; a weak D match, TRBD2 (6 bases). Trimming cost V 5 bases and J 5 bases, with 20 bases left between them. From germline, CDR1 is SGHAT and CDR2 FQNNGV. The CDR3 contains 16 residues.

This chain joins TRBV11-2 and TRBJ1-2; 7 bases map to TRBD1. Germline assignment: CDR1 SGHAT and CDR2 FQNNGV. CDR3 length equals 13 residues. Unmatched junction bases numbered 4, after V lost 0 bases and J lost 9 bases. The CDR3 loop is CASSLEQGTSYTF. Here the CDR3 DNA reads TGTGCCAGCAGCTTAGAACAGGGGACAAGCTACACCTTC.

This sequence joins TRBV4-2 and TRBJ2-7; 7 nucleotides agree with TRBD2. V shed 1 base, J shed 5 bases, and the junction held 2 bases outside the gene matches. Per germline, CDR1 LGHNA and CDR2 YNFKEQ. The CDR3 runs 13 residues. The CDR3 here is CASSQVGGNEQYF. DNA of the CDR3: TGTGCCAGCAGCCAAGTGGGAGGGAACGAGCAGTACTTC.

The chain has TRBV3-1 (or the pseudogene TRBV3-2) and TRBJ1-5; D unclear. There are 13 residues in the CDR3. CDR1 and CDR2 (germline): LGHDT, YNNKEL (reference sequence). V was clipped by 3 bases and J by 9 bases, with 12 bases between them. CDR3 bases: TGTGCCAGCAGCCAGGGCTCGGTTACGCCCCAGCATTTT. It is translated as CASSQGSVTPQHF.

This sequence joins TRBV28 and TRBJ2-3; 7 nucleotides match TRBD2. V shed 5 bases and J 2 bases; nucleotides not matched to a gene: 16. This CDR3 is 18 amino acids long. CDR1 is MDHEN, CDR2 SYDVKM, per germline. In nucleotides, the CDR3 is TGTGCCAGCAGTACGCGGGAGTACGCACAGACCCCCACAGATACGCAGTATTTT. It yields the protein CASSTREYAQTPTDTQYF.

This chain uses TRBV7-9 with TRBJ2-7; D not resolved. Per the germline V gene, CDR1 is SEHNR and CDR2 is FQNEAQ (reference sequence). Trimming removed 5 bases at V and 2 bases at J, with 10 bases between. This CDR3 spans 13 amino acids. CDR3 protein: CASSAAEPYEQYF. The CDR3 bases are TGTGCCAGCAGCGCTGCCGAGCCCTACGAGCAGTACTTC.

This clone was counted only a few times. The V and J genes are TRBV7-2 and TRBJ1-2; 10 bases match TRBD1. V gave up 2 bases and J gave up 4 bases; unmatched junction bases: 10. Germline V CDR1 and CDR2: SGHTA, FQGNSA. This CDR3 is 17 amino acids long. In nucleotides, the CDR3 is TGTGCCAGCAGCTTAATAGGGACAGGGGTAGTTGCCTATGGCTACACCTTC. Protein: CASSLIGTGVVAYGYTF.

The rearrangement links TRBV15 to TRBJ2-7, with D perhaps matching TRBD2 (6 bases). The CDR3 is 15 amino acids. The V gene lost 1 base and the J gene lost 1 base, with 11 bases spanning the gap. Germline V gives CDR1 LNHNV, CDR2 YYDKDF (reference sequence). The CDR3 loop is CATSRAGTVSYEQYF. The CDR3 bases are TGTGCCACCAGCAGAGCGGGGACTGTATCCTACGAGCAGTACTTC.

The chain employs TRBV6-4 and TRBJ2-1, with 8 bases lining up with TRBD2. Looked up from germline, CDR1 is MRHNA and CDR2 is SNTAGT. With V trimmed by 3 bases and J by 5 bases, 3 bases remained unmatched. The CDR3 contains 14 residues. The CDR3 is CASSELAEDNEQFF. The CDR3 bases are TGTGCCAGCAGTGAACTAGCGGAGGACAATGAGCAGTTCTTC.

The rearrangement uses TRBV20-1 and TRBJ1-1, with a possible D match to TRBD1 (5 bases). Germline CDR1 is DFQATT and CDR2 is SNEGSKA (reference sequence). The CDR3 totals 15 residues. Trimming took off 3 bases at V and 5 bases at J, with 19 bases between the two ends. CDR3 residues: CSASGGGLGRTEAFF. The CDR3 nucleotides are TGCAGTGCTAGTGGGGGAGGCTTAGGGAGAACTGAAGCTTTCTTT.

J is TRBJ2-1 and V is TRBV24-1; D gene ambiguous. This CDR3 is built from 18 residues. Trimming removed 3 bases from V and 6 bases from J, with 23 bases in between. Germline V lookup: CDR1 KGHDR, CDR2 SFDVKD. The CDR3 region has the DNA TGTGCCACCAGTGATGTTCGACGGAACCCGACCCGACTCAATGAGCAGTTCTTC. Amino acid sequence: CATSDVRRNPTRLNEQFF.